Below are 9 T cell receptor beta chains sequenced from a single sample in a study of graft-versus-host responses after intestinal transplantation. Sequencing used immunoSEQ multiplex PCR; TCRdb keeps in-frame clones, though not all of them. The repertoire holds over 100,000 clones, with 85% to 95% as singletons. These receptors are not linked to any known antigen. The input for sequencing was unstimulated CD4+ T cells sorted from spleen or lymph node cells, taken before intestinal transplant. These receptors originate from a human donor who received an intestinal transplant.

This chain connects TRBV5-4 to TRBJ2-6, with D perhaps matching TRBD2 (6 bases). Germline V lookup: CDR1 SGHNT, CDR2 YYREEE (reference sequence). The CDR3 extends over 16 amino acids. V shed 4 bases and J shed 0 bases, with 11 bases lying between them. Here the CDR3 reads CASSLASSSGANVLTF. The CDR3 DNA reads TGTGCCAGCAGCCTAGCGTCTTCCTCTGGGGCCAACGTCCTGACTTTC. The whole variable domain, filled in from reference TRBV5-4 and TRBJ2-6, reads ETGVTQSPTHLIKTRGQQVTLRCSSQSGHNTVSWYQQALGQGPQFIFQYYREEENGRGNFPPRFSGLQFPNYSSELNVNALELDDSALYLCASSLASSSGANVLTFGAGSRLTVL.

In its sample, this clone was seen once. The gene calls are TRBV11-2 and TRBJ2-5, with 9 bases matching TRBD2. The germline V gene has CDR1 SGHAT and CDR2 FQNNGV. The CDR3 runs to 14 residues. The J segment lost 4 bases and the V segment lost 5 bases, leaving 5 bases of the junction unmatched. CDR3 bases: TGTGCCAGCAGCAGGGGACTAGCCGGAGAGACCCAGTACTTC. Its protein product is CASSRGLAGETQYF.

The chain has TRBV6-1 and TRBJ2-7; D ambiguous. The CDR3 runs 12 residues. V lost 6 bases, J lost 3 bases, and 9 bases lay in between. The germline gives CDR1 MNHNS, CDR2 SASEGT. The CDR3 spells CASSVRFYEQYF. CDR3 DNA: TGTGCCAGCAGCGTCAGATTCTACGAGCAGTACTTC.

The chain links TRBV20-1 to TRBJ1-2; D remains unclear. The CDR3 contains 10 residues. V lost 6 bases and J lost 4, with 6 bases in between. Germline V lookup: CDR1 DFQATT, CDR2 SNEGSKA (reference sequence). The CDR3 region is CSAPLYGYTF. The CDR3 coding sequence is TGCAGTGCCCCTCTCTATGGCTACACCTTC.

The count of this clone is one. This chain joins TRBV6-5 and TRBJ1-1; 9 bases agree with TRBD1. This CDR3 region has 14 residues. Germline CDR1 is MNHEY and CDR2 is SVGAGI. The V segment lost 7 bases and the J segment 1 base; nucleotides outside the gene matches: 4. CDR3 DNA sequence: TGTGCCAGCATTACAGGGGGCCGGAACACTGAAGCTTTCTTT. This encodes CASITGGRNTEAFF.

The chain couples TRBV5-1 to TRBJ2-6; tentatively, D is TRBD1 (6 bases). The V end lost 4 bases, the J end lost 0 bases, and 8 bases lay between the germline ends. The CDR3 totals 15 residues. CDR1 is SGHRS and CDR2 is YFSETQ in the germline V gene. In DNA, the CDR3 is TGCGCCAGCAGCAAGGGGGACTCTGGGGCCAACGTCCTGACTTTC. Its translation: CASSKGDSGANVLTF. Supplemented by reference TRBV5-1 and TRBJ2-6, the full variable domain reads KAGVTQTPRYLIKTRGQQVTLSCSPISGHRSVSWYQQTPGQGLQFLFEYFSETQRNKGNFPGRFSGRQFSNSRSEMNVSTLELGDSALYLCASSKGDSGANVLTFGAGSRLTVL.

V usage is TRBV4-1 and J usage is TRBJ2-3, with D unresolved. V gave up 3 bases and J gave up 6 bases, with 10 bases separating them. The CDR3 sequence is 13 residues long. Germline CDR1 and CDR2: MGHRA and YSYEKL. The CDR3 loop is CASSQERYDTQYF. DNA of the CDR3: TGCGCCAGCAGCCAGGAGAGATACGATACGCAGTATTTT.

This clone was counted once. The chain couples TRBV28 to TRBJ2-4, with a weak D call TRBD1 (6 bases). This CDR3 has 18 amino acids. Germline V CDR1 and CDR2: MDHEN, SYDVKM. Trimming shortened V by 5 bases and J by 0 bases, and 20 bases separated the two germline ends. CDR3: CASSPTWTDFLAKNIQYF. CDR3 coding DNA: TGTGCCAGCAGTCCCACTTGGACAGACTTCTTAGCCAAAAACATTCAGTACTTC.

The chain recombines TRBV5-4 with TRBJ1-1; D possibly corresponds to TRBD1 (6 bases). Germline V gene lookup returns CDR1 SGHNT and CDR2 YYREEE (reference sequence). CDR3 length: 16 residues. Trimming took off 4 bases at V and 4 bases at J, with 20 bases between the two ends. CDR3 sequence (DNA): TGTGCCAGCAGCGTGGGTGGGGGCGTAGGTAGCACTGAAGCTTTCTTT. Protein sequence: CASSVGGGVGSTEAFF.